The entry below gives a single T cell receptor (beta chain) sequence along with its context. Its antigen is not known. A single heparinised blood sample, averaging roughly 100 mL, was obtained per donor. The record originates from a study of beta chain features in type 1 diabetes. Study-level points and caveats: Whether TCRB rearrangement is influenced by HLA type went unresolved here.

The length of the CDR3 is 16 residues. Germline trimming cut 4 bases from V and 3 bases from J; bases unmatched to any gene: 8. Per the germline V gene, CDR1 is SGHRS and CDR2 is YFSETQ. The authors reverse transcribed all of the isolated RNA, so sequencing captured expressed TCRB transcripts. TCRdb's table, derived via immunoSEQ multiplex PCR, lists solely in-frame clones and lacks some. The sample carries approximately 170,000 clones, approximately 9.9% recorded once. This clonotype was obtained from a woman aged 18-29 years in good health. The chain combines TRBV5-1 with TRBJ2-3, with 10 bases matching TRBD2. What was sequenced was central memory CD4+ T cells from blood. DNA of the CDR3: TGCGCCAGCAGCAAAATAGCGGGAGGAATGACAGATACGCAGTATTTT. Translated: CASSKIAGGMTDTQYF. The entire variable domain, with the rest obtained from reference TRBV5-1 and TRBJ2-3, is as follows: KAGVTQTPRYLIKTRGQQVTLSCSPISGHRSVSWYQQTPGQGLQFLFEYFSETQRNKGNFPGRFSGRQFSNSRSEMNVSTLELGDSALYLCASSKIAGGMTDTQYFGPGTRLTVL.